This T cell receptor (beta chain) comes out of a study of blood T cell repertoires in COVID-19. In the original workflow: Nucleated cell number was recorded as an estimate derived from reference gene primer amplification. The data were produced by immunoSEQ multiplex PCR, yet TCRdb's version contains in-frame clones alone and is incomplete. The D gene and trimming were derived from the DNA, and the V and J assignments and clone size from that table. The sample lists over 350,000 clones, approximately 90% occurring once. Germline trimming cut 5 bases from V and 4 bases from J; bases unmatched to any gene: 7. Germline-derived CDR1 and CDR2 are MNHEY and SVGEGT. The CDR3 consists of 15 residues.

V gene TRBV6-2 or TRBV6-3 combines with J gene TRBJ1-5; 8 nucleotides line up with TRBD1. The clonotype originates from a woman younger than 45 with acute or convalescent COVID-19. Source material: peripheral blood. CDR3 nucleotides: TGTGCCAGCAGTCAAAGGACAGGGAGTAATCAGCCCCAGCATTTT. Protein: CASSQRTGSNQPQHF.